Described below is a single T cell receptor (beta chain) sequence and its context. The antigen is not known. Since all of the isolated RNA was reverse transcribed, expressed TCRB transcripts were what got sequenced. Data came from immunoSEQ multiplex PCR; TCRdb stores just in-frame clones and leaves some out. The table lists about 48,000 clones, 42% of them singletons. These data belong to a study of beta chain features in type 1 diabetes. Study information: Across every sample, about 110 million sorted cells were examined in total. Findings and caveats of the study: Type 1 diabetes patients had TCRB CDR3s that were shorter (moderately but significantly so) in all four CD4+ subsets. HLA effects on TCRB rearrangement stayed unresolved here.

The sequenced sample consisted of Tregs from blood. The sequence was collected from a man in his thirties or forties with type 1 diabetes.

The CDR3 DNA is TGCGCCAGCAGCTGGGGGACAGGGGACGAGCAGTACTTC. It encodes CASSWGTGDEQYF. The genes are TRBV5-1 and TRBJ2-7; 10 bases match TRBD1. CDR1 and CDR2 (germline): SGHRS, YFSETQ. Unmatched junction bases numbered 2, after V lost 3 bases and J lost 5 bases. This CDR3 is built from 13 residues.